This TCR beta chain is from a study of shared clonotypes between healthy human individuals (dated by TCRdb to about 2020). Concerning the study at large: A few men and a couple of women, aged 18 to 49 years, made up the cohort. Per donor, leukapheresis produced somewhere between about 0.94 and 9.5 billion PBMCs. Blood TCR repertoires of about 5 healthy adults were deeply sequenced to estimate repertoire size and the extent of clonotype sharing between individuals. For each donor, three plates each were used for CD4 naive and CD4 memory, two plates were used for CD8 naive, and one plate was used for CD8 memory. Different laboratories and diverse techniques were used to prepare libraries and sequence TCR repertoires, to increase sequencing depth and limit assay-specific biases. General findings and caveats noted by the study authors: Naive subsets generally had larger estimated clonotype richness than memory subsets did. The small number of donors limited the genetic and exposure-history diversity represented. Sampling was restricted to blood, and TCR repertoires in tissues likely differ from the TCR repertoires found in blood. Rarefaction of sorted-subset datasets indicated incomplete sequencing despite the large sequencing depth. Pairwise subsampling indicated that sequencing depth was expected to affect the degree of clonotype sharing among donors. Approximately 4.8% of naive CD4, approximately 3.7% of naive CD8, about 2.4% of memory CD4, and more than 0.35% of memory CD8 clonotypes were shared across a few donors. Compared with non-shared clonotypes, clonotypes shared by all four sorted-subset donors had higher generation probabilities.

In the germline V gene (reference sequence), CDR1 corresponds to SEHNR and CDR2 to FQNEAQ. Between the V and J ends, shortened by 5 bases and 6 bases respectively, the junction contains 14 bases. The CDR3 measures 13 amino acids from cysteine to phenylalanine. Of the read, only the CDR3 DNA is kept; its 39 bases are in frame from base 1. TCR CDR3 regions were amplified from genomic DNA by multiplex PCR using the deep immunoSEQ assay. Extracted genomic DNA from each cell subset was spread evenly across all wells of several immunoSEQ 96-well plates, with each plate serving as a replicate. For sorted subsets, each replicate PCR was loaded with 200 ng genomic DNA, equivalent to roughly 30,000 T cell genomes. Purified libraries were quantified with a Qubit 3.0 fluorometer, sized on a Bioanalyzer 2100, and re-quantified with the KAPA Library Quantification kit. Each immunoSEQ 96-well plate was sequenced on its own single-read 150-cycle Illumina NextSeq 550 flow cell. As for the authors' bioinformatics: Because only junctional sequences without quality scores were contained in the immunoSEQ output, filtering matching that applied to full-length reads could not be performed. To assign V/J genes and CDR3, sequences were annotated against IMGT germline references using PyIR, a Python wrapper for IgBLAST v1.9. Reads were filtered out if the reads had weak V/J assignments (E-value above 1e-6), no CDR3, stop codons, out-of-frame junctions, or ambiguous translated residues. V3J clonotypes were defined as sequences sharing the same inferred V gene, J gene, and CDR3 amino acid sequence. To compute the percentage overlap between repertoires, the number of shared unique clonotypes was divided by the size of the smaller repertoire. Richness of each repertoire was evaluated using RTK rarefaction, the Chao1 estimator, and Recon v2.1 estimates of unobserved clonotypes. Generation probabilities were computed with OLGA for all TCRbeta clonotypes obtained by the gDNA method from several donors. TCRdb obtained this table from immuneACCESS and retained in-frame rearrangements with V and J assigned. These tables miss some clones; where compared with another copy, unresolved V genes account for less than half of the shortfall, and the remainder is unexplained. V, J and clone size are those of that table, while D and trimming were read from the DNA. This sample holds under 2.5 million clones; about 90% were observed only once. The leading ten clones occupy around 0.4% of the sample.

As to this clone: Its antigen remains unidentified. Nothing much larger sits one base from this clone, and base qualities are not available.

Donors were healthy HIV-negative adults with no recently reported acute infections or vaccinations. Every donor was a Caucasian adult residing in Nashville, Tennessee, USA. CD4+ T cells were enriched by magnetic negative selection, after which naive cells were positively selected on CD45RA and the negative fraction was taken as the memory subset. After blood collection by leukapheresis, PBMCs were isolated using Ficoll-Histopaque density gradient centrifugation and then cryopreserved in the vapor phase of liquid nitrogen. Analytical flow cytometry was used to check the purity and quantity of each magnetically sorted T cell population. From each sorted fraction, genomic DNA was isolated and quantified by UV absorbance on a Nanodrop 2000c.

The sequence came from a young man in good health. Some clones in this sample may be carry-over from other donors' samples. The source material was naive CD4+ T cells from PBMCs. The cell subset or site label, read with the paper, signifies: CD45RA+ positively selected. The chain employs TRBV7-9 and TRBJ2-7; the best D guess is TRBD1, with 6 bases matching. CDR3 sequence: CASSTRDMAEQYF. The sequenced DNA: TGTGCCAGCAGCACCCGGGACATGGCCGAGCAGTACTTC.